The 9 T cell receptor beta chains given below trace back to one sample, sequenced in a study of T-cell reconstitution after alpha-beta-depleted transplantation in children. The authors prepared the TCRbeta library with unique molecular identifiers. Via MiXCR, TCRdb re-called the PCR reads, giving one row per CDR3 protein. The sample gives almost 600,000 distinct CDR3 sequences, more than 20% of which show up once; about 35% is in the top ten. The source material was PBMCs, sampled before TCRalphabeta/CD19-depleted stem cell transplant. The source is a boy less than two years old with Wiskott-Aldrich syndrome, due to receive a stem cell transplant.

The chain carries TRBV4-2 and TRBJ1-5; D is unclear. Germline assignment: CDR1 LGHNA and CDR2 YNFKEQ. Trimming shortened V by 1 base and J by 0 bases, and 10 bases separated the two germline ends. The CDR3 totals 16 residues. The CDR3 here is CASSQGQVYSNQPQHF. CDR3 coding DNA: TGTGCCAGCAGCCAAGGCCAGGTTTATAGCAATCAGCCCCAGCATTTT.

This CDR3 reads CAISDRTSGSSYEQYF. The DNA for the CDR3 is TGTGCCATCAGTGACCGGACTAGCGGAAGCTCCTACGAGCAGTACTTC. This chain connects TRBV10-3 to TRBJ2-7, with 10 bases lining up with TRBD2. Germline V lookup: CDR1 ENHRY, CDR2 SYGVKD. This CDR3 contains 16 residues. J was trimmed by 0 bases and V by 3 bases; bases with no gene match: 5.

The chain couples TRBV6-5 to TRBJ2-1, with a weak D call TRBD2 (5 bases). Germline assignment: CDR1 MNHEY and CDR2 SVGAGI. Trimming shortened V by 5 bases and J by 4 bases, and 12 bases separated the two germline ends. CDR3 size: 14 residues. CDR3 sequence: CASSSSSGYNEQFF. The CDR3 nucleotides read TGTGCCAGCAGTAGCTCGTCGGGGTACAATGAGCAGTTCTTC.

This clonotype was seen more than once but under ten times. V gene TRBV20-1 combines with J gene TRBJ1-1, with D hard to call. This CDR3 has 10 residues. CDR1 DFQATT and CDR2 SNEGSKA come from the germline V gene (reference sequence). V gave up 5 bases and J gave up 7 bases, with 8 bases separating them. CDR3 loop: CSAVYGEAFF. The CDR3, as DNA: TGCAGTGCTGTGTATGGTGAAGCTTTCTTT.

The DNA of the CDR3 is TGTGCCACCGCCTTGTATGCTAGCGGAACCTACGAGCAGTACTTC. Translation: CATALYASGTYEQYF. The chain couples TRBV6-1 to TRBJ2-7; 7 positions agree with TRBD2. The germline V gene encodes CDR1 MNHNS and CDR2 SASEGT. The CDR3 runs to 15 residues. The V gene end was trimmed by 10 bases and the J gene end by 2 bases; junction bases not matched to a gene: 14.

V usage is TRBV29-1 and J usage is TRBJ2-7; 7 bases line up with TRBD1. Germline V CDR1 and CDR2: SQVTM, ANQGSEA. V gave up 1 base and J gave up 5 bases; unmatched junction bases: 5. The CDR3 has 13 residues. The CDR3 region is CSVEGRGLDEQYF. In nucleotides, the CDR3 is TGCAGCGTTGAAGGTAGGGGGCTGGACGAGCAGTACTTC.

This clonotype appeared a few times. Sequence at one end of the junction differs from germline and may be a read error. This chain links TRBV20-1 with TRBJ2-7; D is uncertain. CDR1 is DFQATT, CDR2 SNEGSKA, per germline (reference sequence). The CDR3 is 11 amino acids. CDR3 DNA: TGCAGTGCAGCATACGGCACACCAACGGTCTTC. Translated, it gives CSAAYGTPTVF.

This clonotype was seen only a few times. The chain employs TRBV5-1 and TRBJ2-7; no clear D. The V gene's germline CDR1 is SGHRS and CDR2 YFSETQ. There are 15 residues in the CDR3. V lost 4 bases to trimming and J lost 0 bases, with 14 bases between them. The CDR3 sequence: CASSGSQTRSYEQYF. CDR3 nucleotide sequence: TGCGCCAGCAGCGGCTCACAGACACGCTCCTACGAGCAGTACTTC.

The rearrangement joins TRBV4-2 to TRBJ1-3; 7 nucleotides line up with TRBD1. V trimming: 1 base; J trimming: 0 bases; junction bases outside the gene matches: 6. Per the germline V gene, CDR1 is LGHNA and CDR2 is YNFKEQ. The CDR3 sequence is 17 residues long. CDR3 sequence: CASSQAHRGPSGNTIYF. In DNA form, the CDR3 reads TGTGCCAGCAGCCAAGCCCACAGGGGCCCCTCTGGAAACACCATATATTTT.